This entry describes one T cell receptor beta chain. Some clones are missing from TCRdb's copy, which holds only in-frame ones; the method was immunoSEQ multiplex PCR. The table records almost 90,000 clones, 90% to 95% of them present only once. These data belong to a study of technical replicates of blood from a few donors. The CDR3 is 13 residues long. In germline, CDR1 is MNHNS, CDR2 SASEGT. Trimming removed 3 bases from V and 4 bases from J, with 7 bases in between. The sequence was collected from a human donor in good health. Sequencing input: T cells isolated from PBMCs. V is TRBV6-1 and J is TRBJ1-5; D uncertain. CDR3 protein: CASSEAGNQPQHF. The CDR3 nucleotides read TGTGCCAGCAGTGAGGCGGGAAATCAGCCCCAGCATTTT.